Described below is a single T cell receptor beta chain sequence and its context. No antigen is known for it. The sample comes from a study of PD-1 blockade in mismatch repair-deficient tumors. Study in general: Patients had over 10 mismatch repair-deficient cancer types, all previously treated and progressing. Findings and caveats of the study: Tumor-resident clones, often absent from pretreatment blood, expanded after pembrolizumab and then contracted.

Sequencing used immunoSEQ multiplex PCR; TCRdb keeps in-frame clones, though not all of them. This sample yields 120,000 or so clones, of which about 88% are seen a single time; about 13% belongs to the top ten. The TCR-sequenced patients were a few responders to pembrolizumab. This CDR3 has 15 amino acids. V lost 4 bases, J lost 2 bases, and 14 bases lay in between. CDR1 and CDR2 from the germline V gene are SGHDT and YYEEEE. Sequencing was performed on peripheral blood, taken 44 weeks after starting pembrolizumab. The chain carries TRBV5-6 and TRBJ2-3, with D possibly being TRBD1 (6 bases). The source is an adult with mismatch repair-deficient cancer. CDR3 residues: CASSGDRPNTDTQYF. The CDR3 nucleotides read TGTGCCAGCAGCGGAGACAGGCCAAACACAGATACGCAGTATTTT.